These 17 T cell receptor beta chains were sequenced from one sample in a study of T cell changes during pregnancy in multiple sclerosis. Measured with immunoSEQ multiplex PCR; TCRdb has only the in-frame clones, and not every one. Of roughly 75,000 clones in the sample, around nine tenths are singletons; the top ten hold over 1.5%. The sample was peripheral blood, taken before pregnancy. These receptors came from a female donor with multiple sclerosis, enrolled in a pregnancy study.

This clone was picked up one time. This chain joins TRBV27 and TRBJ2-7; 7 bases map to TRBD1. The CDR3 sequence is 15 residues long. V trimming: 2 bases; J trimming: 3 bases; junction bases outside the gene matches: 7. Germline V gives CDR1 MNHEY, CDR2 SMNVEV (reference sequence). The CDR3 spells CASSLDGTANYEQYF. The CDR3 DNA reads TGTGCCAGCAGTTTAGATGGGACAGCCAACTACGAGCAGTACTTC.

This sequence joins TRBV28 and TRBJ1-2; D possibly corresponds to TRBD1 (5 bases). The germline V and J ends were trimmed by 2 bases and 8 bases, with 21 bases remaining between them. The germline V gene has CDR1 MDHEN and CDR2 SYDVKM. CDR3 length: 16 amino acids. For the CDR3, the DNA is TGTGCCAGCAGTTTACCCCGATACCAGGGCCCATCAGGCTACACCTTC. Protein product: CASSLPRYQGPSGYTF.

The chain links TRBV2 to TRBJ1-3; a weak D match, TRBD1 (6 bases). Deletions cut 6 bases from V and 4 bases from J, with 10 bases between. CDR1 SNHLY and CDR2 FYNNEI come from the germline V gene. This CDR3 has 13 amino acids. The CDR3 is CASSRTEGNTIYF. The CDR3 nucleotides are TGTGCCAGCAGCAGGACAGAGGGAAACACCATATATTTT.

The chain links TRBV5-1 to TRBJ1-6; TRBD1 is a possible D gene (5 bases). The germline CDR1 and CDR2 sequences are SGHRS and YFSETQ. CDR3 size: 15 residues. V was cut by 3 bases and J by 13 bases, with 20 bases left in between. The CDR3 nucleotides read TGCGCCAGCAGCTACTTCGGGGGAGCAGACTCTCCCCTCCACTTT. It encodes CASSYFGGADSPLHF.

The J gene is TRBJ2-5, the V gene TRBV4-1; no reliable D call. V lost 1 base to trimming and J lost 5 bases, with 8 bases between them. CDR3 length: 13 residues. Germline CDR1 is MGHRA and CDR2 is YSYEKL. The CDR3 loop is CASSQAPPETQYF. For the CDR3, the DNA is TGCGCCAGCAGCCAAGCTCCTCCCGAGACCCAGTACTTC.

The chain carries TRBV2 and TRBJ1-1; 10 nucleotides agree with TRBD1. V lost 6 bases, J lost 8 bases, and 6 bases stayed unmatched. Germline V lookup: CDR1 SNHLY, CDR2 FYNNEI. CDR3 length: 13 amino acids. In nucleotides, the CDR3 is TGTGCCAGCAGAGATTGGGGACAGGGGGAAGCTTTCTTT. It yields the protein CASRDWGQGEAFF.

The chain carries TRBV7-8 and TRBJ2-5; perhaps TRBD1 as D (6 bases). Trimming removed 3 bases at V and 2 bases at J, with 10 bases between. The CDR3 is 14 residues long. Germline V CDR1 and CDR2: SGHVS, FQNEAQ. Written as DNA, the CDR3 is TGTGCCAGCAGCTTTAGGACAGCGCAAGAGACCCAGTACTTC. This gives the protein CASSFRTAQETQYF.

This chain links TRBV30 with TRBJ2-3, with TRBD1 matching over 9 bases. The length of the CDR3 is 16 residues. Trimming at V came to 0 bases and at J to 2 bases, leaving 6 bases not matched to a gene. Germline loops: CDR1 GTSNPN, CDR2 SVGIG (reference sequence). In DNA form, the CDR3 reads TGTGCCTGGAGTGTAAGGACAGGGGAACACACAGATACGCAGTATTTT. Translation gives CAWSVRTGEHTDTQYF.

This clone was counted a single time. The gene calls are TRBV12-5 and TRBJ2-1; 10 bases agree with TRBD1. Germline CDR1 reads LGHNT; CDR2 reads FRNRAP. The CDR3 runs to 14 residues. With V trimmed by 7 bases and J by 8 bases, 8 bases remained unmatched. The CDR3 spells CASEGGTGAHEQFF. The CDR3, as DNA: TGTGCTAGTGAGGGCGGGACAGGGGCCCATGAGCAGTTCTTC.

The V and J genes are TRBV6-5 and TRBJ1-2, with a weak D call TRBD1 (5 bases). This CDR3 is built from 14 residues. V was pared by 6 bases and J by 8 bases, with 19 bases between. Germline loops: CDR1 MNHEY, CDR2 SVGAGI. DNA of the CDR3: TGTGCCAGCAGACCCCCGGCGGGGACGGGAGGCTACACCTTC. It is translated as CASRPPAGTGGYTF.

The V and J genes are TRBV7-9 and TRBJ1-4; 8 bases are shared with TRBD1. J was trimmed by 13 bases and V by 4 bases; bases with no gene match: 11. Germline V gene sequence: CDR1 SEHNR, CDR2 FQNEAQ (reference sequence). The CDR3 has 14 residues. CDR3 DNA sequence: TGTGCCAGCAGCTCGGGACAGGACTGGGGAGGACTGTTTTTT. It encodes CASSSGQDWGGLFF. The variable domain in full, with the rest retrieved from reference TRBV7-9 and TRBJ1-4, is DTGVSQNPRHKITKRGQNVTFRCDPISEHNRLYWYRQTLGQGPEFLTYFQNEAQLEKSRLLSDRFSAERPKGSFSTLEIQRTEQGDSAMYLCASSSGQDWGGLFFGSGTQLSVL.

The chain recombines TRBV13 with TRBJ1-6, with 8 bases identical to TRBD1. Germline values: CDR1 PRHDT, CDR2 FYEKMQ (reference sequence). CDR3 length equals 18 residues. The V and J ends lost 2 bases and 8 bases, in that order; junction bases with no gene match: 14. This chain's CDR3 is CASSLIRGRALLYSPLHF. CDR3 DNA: TGTGCCAGCAGCTTAATCAGGGGGCGAGCTCTATTGTATTCACCCCTCCACTTT.

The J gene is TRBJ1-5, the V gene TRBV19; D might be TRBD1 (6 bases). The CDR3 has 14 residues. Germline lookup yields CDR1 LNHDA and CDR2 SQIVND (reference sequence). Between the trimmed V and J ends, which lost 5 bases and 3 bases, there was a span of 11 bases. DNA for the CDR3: TGTGCCAGTAGTCTCTACAGGGACAATCAGCCCCAGCATTTT. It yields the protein CASSLYRDNQPQHF.

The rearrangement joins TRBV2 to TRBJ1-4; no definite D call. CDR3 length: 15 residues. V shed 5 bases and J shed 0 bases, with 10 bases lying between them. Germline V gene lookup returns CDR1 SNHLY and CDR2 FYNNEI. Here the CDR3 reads CASSPEAPTNEKLFF. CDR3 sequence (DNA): TGTGCCAGCAGTCCGGAGGCACCAACTAATGAAAAACTGTTTTTT. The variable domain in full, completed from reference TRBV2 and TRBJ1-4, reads EPEVTQTPSHQVTQMGQEVILRCVPISNHLYFYWYRQILGQKVEFLVSFYNNEISEKSEIFDDQFSVERPDGSNFTLKIRSTKLEDSAMYFCASSPEAPTNEKLFFGSGTQLSVL.

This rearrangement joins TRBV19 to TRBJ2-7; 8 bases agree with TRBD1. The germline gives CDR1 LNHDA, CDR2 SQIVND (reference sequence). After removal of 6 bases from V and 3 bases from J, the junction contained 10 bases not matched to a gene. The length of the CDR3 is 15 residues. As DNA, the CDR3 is TGTGCCAGTAGCAACCTCGGACAGGGAGGCTACGAGCAGTACTTC. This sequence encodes CASSNLGQGGYEQYF. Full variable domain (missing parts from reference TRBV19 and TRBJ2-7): DGGITQSPKYLFRKEGQNVTLSCEQNLNHDAMYWYRQDPGQGLRLIYYSQIVNDFQKGDIAEGYSVSREKKESFPLTVTSAQKNPTAFYLCASSNLGQGGYEQYFGPGTRLTVT.

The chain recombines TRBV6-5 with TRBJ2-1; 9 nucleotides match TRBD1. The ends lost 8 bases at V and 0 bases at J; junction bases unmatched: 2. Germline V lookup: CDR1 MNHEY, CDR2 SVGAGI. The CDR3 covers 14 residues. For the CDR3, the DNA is TGTGCCAGCTGGGACAGGGCCTCCTACAATGAGCAGTTCTTC. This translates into CASWDRASYNEQFF.

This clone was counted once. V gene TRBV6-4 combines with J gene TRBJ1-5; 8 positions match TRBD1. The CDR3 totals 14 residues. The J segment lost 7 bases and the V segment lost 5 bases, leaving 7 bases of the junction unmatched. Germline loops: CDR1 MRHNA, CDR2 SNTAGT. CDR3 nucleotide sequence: TGTGCCAGCAGTATGGACAGGGCGAGCCAGCCCCAGCATTTT. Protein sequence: CASSMDRASQPQHF.